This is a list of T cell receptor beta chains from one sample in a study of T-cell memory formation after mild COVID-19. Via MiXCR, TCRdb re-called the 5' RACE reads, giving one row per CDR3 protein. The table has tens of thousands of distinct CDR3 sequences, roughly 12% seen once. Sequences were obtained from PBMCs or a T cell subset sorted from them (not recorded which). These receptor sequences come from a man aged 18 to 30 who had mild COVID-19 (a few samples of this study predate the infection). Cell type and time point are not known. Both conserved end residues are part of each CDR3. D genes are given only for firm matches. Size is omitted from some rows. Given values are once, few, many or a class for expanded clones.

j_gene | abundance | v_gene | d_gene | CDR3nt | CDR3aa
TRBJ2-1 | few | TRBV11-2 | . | TGTGCCAGCACTGCCTGGGGGGTGAATGAGCAGTTCTTC | CASTAWGVNEQFF
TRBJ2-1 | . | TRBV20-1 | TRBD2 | TGCAGTGCTAGAGACCTAGCGGGGAGACCCGACAATGAGCAGTTCTTC | CSARDLAGRPDNEQFF
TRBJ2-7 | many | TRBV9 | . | TGTGCCAGCAGCGTACGGGACGGGACCTACGAGCAGTACTTC | CASSVRDGTYEQYF
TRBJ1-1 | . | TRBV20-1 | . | TGCAGTGCTAGAGATCGGAGGGACCCAAACACTGAAGCTTTCTTT | CSARDRRDPNTEAFF
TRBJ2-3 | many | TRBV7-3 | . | TGTGCCAGCAGCCGAGGGGCGACAGATACGCAGTATTTT | CASSRGATDTQYF
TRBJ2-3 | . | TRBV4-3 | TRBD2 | TGCGCCAGCAGCCAAGATTTTGCCGGGGGGGCGGGAGATACGCAGTATTTT | CASSQDFAGGAGDTQYF
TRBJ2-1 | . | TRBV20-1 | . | TGCAGTGCTAGATTCGATAATGAGCAGTTCTTC | CSARFDNEQFF
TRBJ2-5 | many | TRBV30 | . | TGTGCCTGGAGTATCCAAGGGGTTGTGACCCAGTACTTC | CAWSIQGVVTQYF
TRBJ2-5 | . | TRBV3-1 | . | TGTGCCAGCGGATACAGGGAAGAGACCCAGTACTTC | CASGYREETQYF
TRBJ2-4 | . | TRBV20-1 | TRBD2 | TGCAGTGCTAGACCCTACGGGACTAGCGGGCTGATTCAGTACTTC | CSARPYGTSGLIQYF
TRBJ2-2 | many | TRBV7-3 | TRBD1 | TGTGCCAGCAGCTTAGGTTTCACAGGGGTTCCCGGGGAGCTGTTTTTT | CASSLGFTGVPGELFF
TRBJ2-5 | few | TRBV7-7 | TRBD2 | TGTGCTAGCAGCGGGGAGAGGGGAGAGACCCAGTACTTC | CASSGERGETQYF
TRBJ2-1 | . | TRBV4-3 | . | TGCGCCAGCAGCCAAGATCATGCGTGGGGAGGAACCCATGAGCAGTTCTTC | CASSQDHAWGGTHEQFF
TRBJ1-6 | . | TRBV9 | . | TGTGCCAGCAGCGTGGGGGATAATTCACCCCTCCACTTT | CASSVGDNSPLHF
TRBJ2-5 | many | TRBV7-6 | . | TGTGCCAGCAGCTTAAGGGATGTCGAGACCCAGTACTTC | CASSLRDVETQYF
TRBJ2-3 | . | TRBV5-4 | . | TGTGCCAGCAGCGTCGATGTGGATTCAGATACGCAGTATTTT | CASSVDVDSDTQYF